The rows below give T cell receptor beta chains drawn from one sample of a study of technical replicates of blood from several donors. Here immunoSEQ multiplex PCR was the method, and the copy in TCRdb shows in-frame clones only, minus some. This table holds about 62,000 clones, around 87% found once. The material sequenced was PBMCs. The receptor set was obtained from a human donor in good health. Some clones in this sample may be carry-over from other donors' samples. The CDR3 runs from the conserved cysteine through the conserved F or W. D genes are given only for firm matches. Only part of the rows carry a size: once, few, many, or a class if the clone is expanded.

clone_size	d_call	j_call	v_call	cdr3_aa	cdr3_nt
.	.	TRBJ1-1	TRBV18	CASSRDPGTEAFF	TGTGCCAGCTCGCGGGACCCCGGCACTGAAGCTTTCTTT
.	.	TRBJ1-6	TRBV9	CASSASGIYSPLHF	TGTGCCAGCAGCGCTTCCGGGATTTATTCACCCCTCCACTTT
.	.	TRBJ2-3	TRBV30	CAWSVPLATTDTQYF	TGTGCCTGGAGTGTACCCCTAGCGACCACAGATACGCAGTATTTT
.	.	TRBJ2-3	TRBV11-2	CASSLVAPGENTQYF	TGTGCCAGCAGCTTAGTGGCGCCCGGGGAGAATACGCAGTATTTT
.	.	TRBJ2-3	TRBV20-1	CSAASKDTQYF	TGCAGTGCCGCGTCCAAAGATACGCAGTATTTT
few	.	TRBJ1-5	TRBV2	CASNRGASSGQPQHF	TGTGCCAGCAACCGAGGAGCCAGCTCCGGACAGCCCCAGCATTTT
.	.	TRBJ1-1	TRBV18	CASSPQGVTNTEAFF	TGTGCCAGCTCACCACAGGGGGTAACAAACACTGAAGCTTTCTTT
few	.	TRBJ2-7	TRBV5-4	CASSQDITGNYEQYF	TGCGCCAGCAGCCAAGATATTACGGGAAACTACGAGCAGTACTTC
few	TRBD1	TRBJ2-1	TRBV7-9	CASSDSGTGYDGEQFF	TGTGCCAGCAGCGACTCCGGGACAGGGTATGATGGTGAGCAGTTCTTC
.	.	TRBJ2-4	TRBV4-1	CASSQAAGQPKNIQYF	TGCGCCAGCAGCCAAGCGGCGGGACAGCCAAAAAACATTCAGTACTTC
.	TRBD1	TRBJ2-2	TRBV5-1	CASSPGGQGIQIVPGELFF	TGCGCCAGCAGCCCGGGGGGACAGGGTATCCAAATTGTCCCCGGGGAGCTGTTTTTT
.	TRBD2	TRBJ2-1	TRBV5-1	CASSTSGGYNEQFF	TGCGCCAGCAGTACTAGCGGGGGTTACAATGAGCAGTTCTTC
.	TRBD2	TRBJ2-1	TRBV7-2	CASSLVGGGANEQFF	TGTGCCAGCAGCTTAGTTGGCGGGGGGGCCAATGAGCAGTTCTTC
.	TRBD1	TRBJ1-1	TRBV5-1	CASSLAGGYTEAFF	TGCGCCAGCAGCTTAGCAGGGGGATACACTGAAGCTTTCTTT
.	.	TRBJ2-3	TRBV9	CASSVGRQGSFIRTDTQYF	TGTGCCAGCAGCGTAGGGCGTCAGGGGAGTTTTATACGCACAGATACGCAGTATTTT
.	.	TRBJ2-7	TRBV18	CASSPMTGEGKEQYF	TGTGCCAGCTCACCCATGACAGGGGAGGGGAAAGAGCAGTACTTC
.	TRBD2	TRBJ2-1	TRBV2	CASSRLAGGDEQFF	TGTGCCAGCAGCAGACTAGCGGGAGGGGATGAGCAGTTCTTC
.	TRBD1	TRBJ2-2	TRBV6-6	CASRQAGTGSTGELFF	TGTGCCAGCAGACAAGCCGGGACAGGATCCACCGGGGAGCTGTTTTTT
.	TRBD2	TRBJ2-2	TRBV19	CASSPGLAGGRTGELFF	TGTGCCAGTAGCCCGGGACTAGCGGGAGGTAGGACCGGGGAGCTGTTTTTT
.	.	TRBJ1-2	TRBV29-1	CSVEDPGNGYTF	TGCAGCGTTGAAGACCCCGGGAATGGCTACACCTTC
.	TRBD1	TRBJ2-7	TRBV7-2	CASSLVGTGDEQYF	TGTGCCAGCAGCTTAGTTGGGACAGGGGACGAGCAGTACTTC
.	.	TRBJ2-1	TRBV2	CASSDMYGVWPNEQFF	TGTGCCAGCAGCGATATGTACGGGGTCTGGCCGAATGAGCAGTTCTTC
.	TRBD2	TRBJ2-2	TRBV4-3	CASSQVPGLALTGELFF	TGCGCCAGCAGCCAAGTCCCGGGACTAGCTTTAACCGGGGAGCTGTTTTTT
.	TRBD2	TRBJ2-2	TRBV9	CASSVERGGEYTGELFF	TGTGCCAGCAGCGTAGAGCGGGGGGGCGAGTACACCGGGGAGCTGTTTTTT
.	.	TRBJ2-5	TRBV5-5	CASSLNRDSKETQYF	TGTGCCAGCAGCTTGAACCGGGACTCGAAAGAGACCCAGTACTTC
few	TRBD1	TRBJ2-7	TRBV5-6	CASSSWDRHYEQYF	TGTGCCAGCAGCTCCTGGGACAGACACTACGAGCAGTACTTC
.	TRBD1	TRBJ2-7	TRBV11-2	CASSLVQGSNEQYF	TGTGCCAGCAGCTTAGTACAGGGGAGCAACGAGCAGTACTTC
few	TRBD2	TRBJ2-1	TRBV5-1	CASSLSGGYNEQFF	TGCGCCAGCAGCCTTAGCGGGGGATACAATGAGCAGTTCTTC
.	.	TRBJ2-5	TRBV1	CTSSPWGEVQETQYF	TGCACCAGCAGCCCTTGGGGGGAAGTCCAAGAGACCCAGTACTTC
once	.	TRBJ2-4	TRBV6-6	CASSLTGGVNIQYF	TGTGCCAGCAGCCTCACAGGGGGGGTTAACATTCAGTACTTC
.	TRBD2	TRBJ2-1	TRBV5-1	CASESGGDNEQFF	TGCGCCAGCGAGTCGGGGGGGGACAATGAGCAGTTCTTC
.	TRBD1	TRBJ1-2	TRBV5-4	CASRLGQNYGYTF	TGTGCCAGCAGACTGGGACAGAACTATGGCTACACCTTC
.	TRBD1	TRBJ1-3	TRBV9	CASSADDRGEGNTIYF	TGTGCCAGCAGCGCCGATGACAGGGGAGAGGGAAACACCATATATTTT
.	TRBD1	TRBJ1-1	TRBV6-5	CASSYGDRMNTEAFF	TGTGCCAGCAGTTATGGGGACAGGATGAACACTGAAGCTTTCTTT
.	.	TRBJ1-1	TRBV5-4	CASSLGRGNAEAFF	TGTGCCAGCAGCTTGGGACGGGGGAACGCTGAAGCTTTCTTT
once	.	TRBJ2-1	TRBV9	CASSVRAQNNEQFF	TGTGCCAGCAGCGTTCGCGCGCAAAACAATGAGCAGTTCTTC